The T cell receptor (beta chain) described here comes from a study of T cell responses to AZD1222 COVID-19 vaccine. Germline assignment: CDR1 LGHNA and CDR2 YNFKEQ. The V and J ends lost 0 bases and 5 bases respectively, with 10 bases between them. The CDR3 spans 14 residues. Whole-study findings and limits: Two AZD1222 administrations were followed by greater Spike-specific TCR breadth and depth. Donor demographics were predominantly white British with a female majority; clonal diversity may be underestimated. Dominant at 160-218 and 743-854, vaccine-associated CD4 TCRs also spanned spike. Baseline antibody screening turned up just a handful of seropositive AZD1222 recipients.

TCRdb keeps only in-frame clones here, not all; method: immunoSEQ multiplex PCR. The table includes approximately 220,000 clones, 90% to 95% detected once. Notes on this clone: The antigen remains undetermined.

This specimen was peripheral blood, taken on day 0 of MenACWY control vaccination. The chain couples TRBV4-2 to TRBJ1-2; D ambiguous. The receptor was derived from an adult in good health. The CDR3, as DNA: TGTGCCAGCAGCCAAGATACGGCAGTATATGGCTACACCTTC. Protein: CASSQDTAVYGYTF.